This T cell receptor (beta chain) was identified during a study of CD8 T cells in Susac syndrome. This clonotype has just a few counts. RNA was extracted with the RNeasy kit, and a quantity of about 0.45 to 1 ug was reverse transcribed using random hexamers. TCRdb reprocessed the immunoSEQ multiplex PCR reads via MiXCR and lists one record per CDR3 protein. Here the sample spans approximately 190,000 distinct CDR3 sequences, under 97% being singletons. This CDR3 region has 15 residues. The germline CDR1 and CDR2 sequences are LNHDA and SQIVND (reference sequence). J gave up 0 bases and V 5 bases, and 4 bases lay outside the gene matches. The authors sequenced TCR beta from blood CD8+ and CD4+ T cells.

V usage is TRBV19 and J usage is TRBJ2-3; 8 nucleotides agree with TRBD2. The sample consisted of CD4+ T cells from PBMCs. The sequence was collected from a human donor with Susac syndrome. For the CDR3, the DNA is TGTGCCAGTAGTCTACTAGCGGCTAGCACAGATACGCAGTATTTT. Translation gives CASSLLAASTDTQYF.